The 15 T cell receptor beta chains in this list originate from one sample, sequenced in a study of T cell responses to AZD1222 COVID-19 vaccine. Profiled with immunoSEQ multiplex PCR; TCRdb holds only in-frame clones, not every one. This sample has 75,000 to 100,000 clones, with approximately 87% found just once. The sequencing here drew on peripheral blood, taken on day 0 of AZD1222 vaccination. These receptor sequences come from an adult in good health.

V is TRBV11-2 and J is TRBJ1-1, with 10 nucleotides matching TRBD1. The germline V gene encodes CDR1 SGHAT and CDR2 FQNNGV. This CDR3 has 14 residues. Losses at the gene ends were 5 bases for V and 7 bases for J; bases not matched to a gene: 7. The CDR3 DNA reads TGTGCCAGCAGCAGGGAGACAGGGGGCCGTGAAGCTTTCTTT. Amino acids: CASSRETGGREAFF. The variable domain in full, completed from reference TRBV11-2 and TRBJ1-1, reads EAGVAQSPRYKIIEKRQSVAFWCNPISGHATLYWYQQILGQGPKLLIQFQNNGVVDDSQLPKDRFSAERLKGVDSTLKIQPAKLEDSAVYLCASSRETGGREAFFGQGTRLTVV.

The V gene is TRBV9, the J gene TRBJ1-2; 9 bases align to TRBD1. Trimming removed 4 bases from V and 5 bases from J; junction bases left unmatched: 12. CDR1 SGDLS and CDR2 YYNGEE come from the germline V gene. This CDR3 spans 16 amino acids. CDR3 region: CASSPQTGTGHYGYTF. The CDR3 DNA reads as TGTGCCAGCAGCCCCCAGACCGGGACAGGGCATTATGGCTACACCTTC.

V is TRBV19 and J is TRBJ1-5; 7 positions match TRBD1. The CDR3 has 14 amino acids. Trimming took 1 base from V and 4 from J; bases not matched to a gene: 1. Germline V gene sequence: CDR1 LNHDA, CDR2 SQIVND (reference sequence). CDR3 bases: TGTGCCAGTAGTATAGGGACAGGAAATCAGCCCCAGCATTTT. Encoded protein: CASSIGTGNQPQHF.

The chain couples TRBV28 to TRBJ2-5; 10 bases are a match to TRBD2. Germline V gene data show CDR1 as MDHEN and CDR2 as SYDVKM. V dropped 3 bases and J dropped 5; count of bases not matched to a gene: 9. This CDR3 is 16 amino acids long. CDR3 amino acids: CASSFQSSGRTETQYF. DNA for the CDR3: TGTGCCAGCAGTTTCCAGAGTAGCGGGAGGACTGAGACCCAGTACTTC. Combining the CDR3 with reference TRBV28 and TRBJ2-5 gives the whole variable domain DVKVTQSSRYLVKRTGEKVFLECVQDMDHENMFWYRQDPGLGLRLIYFSYDVKMKEKGDIPEGYSVSREKKERFSLILESASTNQTSMYLCASSFQSSGRTETQYFGPGTRLLVL.

This clone occurred a few times. V is TRBV15 and J is TRBJ2-1; D possibly corresponds to TRBD2 (5 bases). V was shortened by 1 base and J by 6 bases, with 10 bases between the two germline ends. Germline CDR1 and CDR2: LNHNV and YYDKDF (reference sequence). The CDR3 has 14 amino acids. The DNA for the CDR3 is TGTGCCACCAGCAGAGCCAGGACTGGCAATGAGCAGTTCTTC. As protein: CATSRARTGNEQFF.

CDR3 sequence reads: CASSLGEGFRGSVYEQYF. The CDR3 nucleotides read TGTGCCAGCAGCTTAGGGGAGGGGTTTCGCGGGAGTGTTTACGAGCAGTACTTC. The chain employs TRBV13 and TRBJ2-7, with TRBD2 matching 7 bases. V trimming: 0 bases; J trimming: 4 bases; junction bases outside the gene matches: 15. The CDR3 runs 18 residues. Germline V lookup: CDR1 PRHDT, CDR2 FYEKMQ (reference sequence).

The chain recombines TRBV5-1 with TRBJ1-1; possibly TRBD1 for D (5 bases). Germline CDR1 reads SGHRS; CDR2 reads YFSETQ. V lost 4 bases and J 1 base, leaving 11 bases between the germline ends. The CDR3 covers 14 residues. The CDR3 bases are TGCGCCAGCAGCGTCGAGACAGCGAACACTGAAGCTTTCTTT. Translating gives CASSVETANTEAFF.

The sample holds one count of this clone. The chain carries TRBV19 and TRBJ1-5, with D uncertain. The V end was cut by 0 bases, the J end by 3 bases, with 9 bases between. The CDR3 has 15 residues. Germline CDR1 and CDR2: LNHDA and SQIVND (reference sequence). CDR3 sequence (DNA): TGTGCCAGTAGTATAGATCGGAGTTACAATCAGCCCCAGCATTTT. Residues: CASSIDRSYNQPQHF.

This clone is a singleton in its sample. Possible read error: a much larger clone is one base away. This chain connects TRBV6-1 to TRBJ2-3, with 11 bases matching TRBD2. Germline CDR1 MNHNS, CDR2 SASEGT. This CDR3 has 15 residues. The CDR3 DNA is TGTGTCAGCAGTGAACTAGCGGGAGCCACAGATACGCAGTATTTT. Translated, it gives CVSSELAGATDTQYF.

The gene calls are TRBV19 and TRBJ2-1; tentative D call: TRBD2 (6 bases). Germline V gene lookup returns CDR1 LNHDA and CDR2 SQIVND (reference sequence). V lost 3 bases, J lost 7 bases, and 16 bases lay in between. This CDR3 is built from 15 residues. The CDR3: CASSIGAGYGNEQFF. The CDR3 nucleotides read TGTGCCAGTAGTATCGGGGCGGGGTATGGGAATGAGCAGTTCTTC.

This chain links TRBV5-4 with TRBJ2-3, with D possibly matching TRBD2 (5 bases). CDR1 is SGHNT, CDR2 YYREEE, per germline (reference sequence). The V gene lost 0 bases and the J gene lost 5 bases, with 13 bases spanning the gap. This CDR3 is built from 15 residues. CDR3: CASSLARSGRDTQYF. The CDR3 DNA follows: TGTGCCAGCAGCTTGGCCCGGAGCGGAAGAGATACGCAGTATTTT.

The chain recombines TRBV4-1 with TRBJ2-2, with 9 bases that match TRBD1. The CDR3 contains 15 residues. V gave up 5 bases and J gave up 1 base; unmatched junction bases: 2. Germline assignment: CDR1 MGHRA and CDR2 YSYEKL. The CDR3 region is CASSKGQGNTGELFF. The CDR3 nucleotides read TGCGCCAGCAGCAAGGGACAGGGGAACACCGGGGAGCTGTTTTTT.

The genes are TRBV25-1 and TRBJ1-5, with D hard to call. The CDR3 runs 12 residues. Trimming left V 1 base short and J 8 bases short, with 6 bases between. From germline, CDR1 is MGHDK and CDR2 SYGVNS. CDR3 in amino acids: CASSEFGKPQHF. The CDR3 bases are TGTGCCAGCAGTGAATTCGGCAAGCCCCAGCATTTT.

V is TRBV30 and J is TRBJ2-1; possibly TRBD2 for D (6 bases). Germline V gene lookup returns CDR1 GTSNPN and CDR2 SVGIG (reference sequence). V gave up 0 bases and J gave up 10 bases, with 13 bases separating them. The CDR3 totals 13 residues. The CDR3 nucleotides read TGTGCCTGGAGTGTACAACGGGGAGGAGAGCAGTTCTTC. The encoded protein is CAWSVQRGGEQFF.

This sequence joins TRBV28 and TRBJ2-2; maybe TRBD2 (7 bases). The CDR3 spans 14 residues. Trimming left V 4 bases short and J 6 bases short, with 12 bases between. Germline CDR1 MDHEN, CDR2 SYDVKM. The CDR3 loop reads CASSYGGLAGELFF. The CDR3 DNA sequence: TGTGCCAGCAGTTACGGGGGGCTCGCCGGGGAGCTGTTTTTT.